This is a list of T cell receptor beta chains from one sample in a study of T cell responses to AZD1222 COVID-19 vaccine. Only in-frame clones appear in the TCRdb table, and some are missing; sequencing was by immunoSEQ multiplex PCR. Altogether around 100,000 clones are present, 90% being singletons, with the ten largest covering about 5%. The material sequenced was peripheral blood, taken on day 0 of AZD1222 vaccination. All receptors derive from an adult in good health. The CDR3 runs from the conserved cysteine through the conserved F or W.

CASSLLGLNTEAFF	TRBJ1-1	TRBV5-1
CASSLAGQGGSPLHF	TRBJ1-6	TRBV7-8
CASSNYDAAPGGYGYTF	TRBJ1-2	TRBV18
CASSWGGDRVETQYF	TRBJ2-5	TRBV5-1
CASGVQGIQPQHF	TRBJ1-5	TRBV2
CASSLQGAYSPLHF	TRBJ1-6	TRBV3-1/TRBV3-2
CASSLTRNTEAFF	TRBJ1-1	TRBV27
CASSLRGHSSGNTIYF	TRBJ1-3	TRBV28
CASSDGTSGVPDTQYF	TRBJ2-3	TRBV9
CATPLFVLNEQFF	TRBJ2-1	TRBV27
CASGLVLTSGIGEQFF	TRBJ2-1	TRBV12-5
CASGGQVASEQYF	TRBJ2-7	TRBV7-2
CASSQLASSYNEQFF	TRBJ2-1	TRBV4-1
CASSGAFSEQFF	TRBJ2-1	TRBV4-3
CASKGNVGTHSGNTIYF	TRBJ1-3	TRBV5-1
CASSIGAYSNQPQHF	TRBJ1-5	TRBV19
CASSLMGTAEAFF	TRBJ1-1	TRBV7-3
CAWSAPLTRGGRETQYF	TRBJ2-5	TRBV30
CASSAGTVGYTF	TRBJ1-2	TRBV2
CASSLATQGVRSPLHF	TRBJ1-6	TRBV7-2
CASSFTDRAYEQYF	TRBJ2-7	TRBV11-2
CASSLVPSSGNTIYF	TRBJ1-3	TRBV7-9
CASSSTTVQPQHF	TRBJ1-5	TRBV19
CATTIRRRRGGEKLFF	TRBJ1-4	TRBV28